This T cell receptor beta chain appears in the sequencing data of a study of cytomegalovirus exposure and HLA in healthy donors. In the PCR, 60 Vbeta and 13 Jbeta primers were used. Sequencing used immunoSEQ multiplex PCR; TCRdb keeps in-frame clones, though not all of them. The data contain some 200,000 clones, roughly 80% of them singletons. Overall study results and limits: TCR beta V segments were, for the most part, productive about 87% or about 30% of the time in an earlier analysis.

Concerning this clone itself: Its antigen is currently unknown.

The CDR3 has 13 residues. V dropped 0 bases and J dropped 13 bases, with 15 bases sitting between them. CDR1 and CDR2 (germline): MNHNY, SVGAGI (reference sequence). This chain connects TRBV6-6 to TRBJ1-2, with a tentative D call TRBD1 (5 bases). The specimen sequenced was PBMCs. The receptor comes from a woman between 35 and 50 years old in good health and CMV-seronegative. The CDR3 loop is CASSYSPTAGTTF. The DNA for the CDR3 is TGTGCCAGCAGTTACTCCCCAACAGCGGGGACCACCTTC.